The text below deals with one T cell receptor (beta chain). With 6 bases removed from V and 2 bases from J, the gap between germline ends came to 10 bases. The CDR3 consists of 14 residues. CDR1 MNHEY and CDR2 SVGAGI come from the germline V gene. This sample was included in a study of blood T cell repertoires in COVID-19. Measured with immunoSEQ multiplex PCR; TCRdb has only the in-frame clones, and not every one. Among about 210,000 clones listed, 75% to 85% were seen once. The chain uses TRBV6-5 and TRBJ1-4; D ambiguous. The receptor was derived from a woman in her 70s with COVID-19, enrolled during active disease. The sequencing input was peripheral blood. CDR3 in DNA: TGTGCCAGCAGCCCCTGGGAGACTAATGAAAAACTGTTTTTT. Encoded protein: CASSPWETNEKLFF.